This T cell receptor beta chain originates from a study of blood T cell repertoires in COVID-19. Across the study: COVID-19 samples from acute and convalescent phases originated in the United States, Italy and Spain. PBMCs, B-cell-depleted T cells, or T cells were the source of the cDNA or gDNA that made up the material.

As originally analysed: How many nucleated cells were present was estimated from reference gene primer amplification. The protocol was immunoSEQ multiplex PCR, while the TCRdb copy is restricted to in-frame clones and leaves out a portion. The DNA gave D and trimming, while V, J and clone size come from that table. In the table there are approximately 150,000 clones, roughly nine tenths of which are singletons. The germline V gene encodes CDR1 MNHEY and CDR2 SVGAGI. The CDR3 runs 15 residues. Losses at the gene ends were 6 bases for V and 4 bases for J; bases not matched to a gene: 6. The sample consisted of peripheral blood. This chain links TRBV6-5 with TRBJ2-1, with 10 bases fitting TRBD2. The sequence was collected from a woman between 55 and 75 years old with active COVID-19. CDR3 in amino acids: CASRRLAGAYNEQFF. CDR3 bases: TGTGCCAGCAGGAGACTAGCGGGCGCATACAATGAGCAGTTCTTC.